This T cell receptor beta chain is drawn from a study of blood T cell repertoires in COVID-19. Across the whole study: Sample material is recorded as cDNA or gDNA derived from T cells, B-cell-depleted T cells, or PBMCs.

Method: immunoSEQ multiplex PCR; TCRdb's copy keeps in-frame clones and lacks some. The profile shows about 55,000 clones, about 91% of them singletons. The CDR3 is 15 amino acids. Germline V gives CDR1 SEHNR, CDR2 FQNEAQ (reference sequence). Germline trimming cut 6 bases from V and 3 bases from J; bases unmatched to any gene: 7. This TCR came from a man aged 35-49 years with COVID-19, enrolled during active disease. The rearrangement links TRBV7-9 to TRBJ2-1; TRBD1 agrees at 8 bases. What was sequenced was peripheral blood. This CDR3 is CASRRDRGSYNEQFF. Here the CDR3 DNA reads TGTGCCAGCAGACGCGACAGGGGAAGCTACAATGAGCAGTTCTTC.